This T cell receptor beta chain was sequenced during a study of cytomegalovirus exposure and HLA in healthy donors. 60 Vbeta and 13 Jbeta primers were used in PCR. TCRdb keeps only in-frame clones here, not all; method: immunoSEQ multiplex PCR. The repertoire consists of about 240,000 clones, with 70% to 90% occurring once and the leading ten covering almost 8%. Germline V gene lookup returns CDR1 SGDLS and CDR2 YYNGEE. The V gene lost 3 bases and the J gene lost 1 base, with 7 bases spanning the gap. This CDR3 has 13 residues. This chain uses TRBV9 with TRBJ1-1; D may be TRBD1 (5 bases). The source is a woman in her fifties or sixties in good health and CMV-seropositive. The specimen sequenced was PBMCs. CDR3 loop: CASSDRPNTEAFF. The CDR3 bases are TGTGCCAGCAGCGACAGGCCGAACACTGAAGCTTTCTTT.